The rows below give T cell receptor beta chains drawn from one sample of a study of T cell responses to AZD1222 COVID-19 vaccine. Generated by immunoSEQ multiplex PCR, the TCRdb table keeps only in-frame clones and is missing some. The sample includes about 96,000 clones, about 93% seen only once; the top ten take 4% to 6%. The sequencing here drew on peripheral blood, taken on day 0 of MenACWY control vaccination. The source of these receptors is an adult in good health. Each CDR3 is given with its conserved first and last residue. Each record gives: V gene, D gene, clone size, J gene, CDR3 DNA, CDR3 protein. The D gene is left open where the match is weak. Size is stated for part of the rows, as once, few or many counts, or as a class when the clone is expanded.

v_gene: TRBV19; d_gene: TRBD1; abundance: NA; j_gene: TRBJ1-1; CDR3nt: TGTGCCAGTAGCTCCCTGGGACAGGGGCAAACTGAAGCTTTCTTT; CDR3aa: CASSSLGQGQTEAFF
v_gene: TRBV5-5; d_gene: TRBD1; abundance: NA; j_gene: TRBJ2-7; CDR3nt: TGTGCCAGCAGCTTGGACAGGGGGTACGAGCAGTACTTC; CDR3aa: CASSLDRGYEQYF
v_gene: TRBV6-5; d_gene: NA; abundance: NA; j_gene: TRBJ1-2; CDR3nt: TGTGCCAGCAGCACTTTGACAGAGAACTATGGCTACACCTTC; CDR3aa: CASSTLTENYGYTF
v_gene: TRBV6-5; d_gene: NA; abundance: NA; j_gene: TRBJ2-1; CDR3nt: TGTGCCAGCAGTTACTCGGAGAAGAATGAGCAGTTCTTC; CDR3aa: CASSYSEKNEQFF
v_gene: TRBV6-5; d_gene: NA; abundance: NA; j_gene: TRBJ2-1; CDR3nt: TGTGCCAGCAGTTACTCACCGGATAGCCGGAGAAATGAGCAGTTCTTC; CDR3aa: CASSYSPDSRRNEQFF
v_gene: TRBV7-2; d_gene: NA; abundance: NA; j_gene: TRBJ1-5; CDR3nt: TGTGCCAGCAGCTTAGTGGGGGGTGGCAATCAGCCCCAGCATTTT; CDR3aa: CASSLVGGGNQPQHF
v_gene: TRBV2; d_gene: TRBD2; abundance: NA; j_gene: TRBJ2-1; CDR3nt: TGTGCCAGCAGTGAAAGTGCGGGGGGCTTCTACAATGAGCAGTTCTTC; CDR3aa: CASSESAGGFYNEQFF
v_gene: TRBV20-1; d_gene: NA; abundance: NA; j_gene: TRBJ1-6; CDR3nt: TGCAGTGCTATTGGAAATTCACCCCTCCACTTT; CDR3aa: CSAIGNSPLHF
v_gene: TRBV20-1; d_gene: NA; abundance: NA; j_gene: TRBJ1-2; CDR3nt: TGCAGTGCTCCCTCCCAAGGCTACACCTTC; CDR3aa: CSAPSQGYTF
v_gene: TRBV18; d_gene: NA; abundance: NA; j_gene: TRBJ1-2; CDR3nt: TGTGCCAGCTCACCGCCGACCATTTTCTATGGCTACACCTTC; CDR3aa: CASSPPTIFYGYTF
v_gene: TRBV29-1; d_gene: NA; abundance: NA; j_gene: TRBJ2-7; CDR3nt: TGCAGCGTTGAATGTAGGCCCCAGGGAATCACCTACGAGCAGTACTTC; CDR3aa: CSVECRPQGITYEQYF
v_gene: TRBV6-6; d_gene: NA; abundance: NA; j_gene: TRBJ2-5; CDR3nt: TGTGCCAGCAGCCAAATGGTTGAGACCCAGTACTTC; CDR3aa: CASSQMVETQYF
v_gene: TRBV2; d_gene: TRBD2; abundance: NA; j_gene: TRBJ2-3; CDR3nt: TGTGCCAGCAGTGGAGGGACTAGCGGGAGCACAGATACGCAGTATTTT; CDR3aa: CASSGGTSGSTDTQYF
v_gene: TRBV10-3; d_gene: NA; abundance: NA; j_gene: TRBJ2-7; CDR3nt: TGTGCCATCAGGGGCAGCAACAACTACGAGCAGTACTTC; CDR3aa: CAIRGSNNYEQYF
v_gene: TRBV27; d_gene: NA; abundance: NA; j_gene: TRBJ1-5; CDR3nt: TGTGCCAGCAAGTCAGCGGTCGGGCAGCCCCAGCATTTT; CDR3aa: CASKSAVGQPQHF
v_gene: TRBV28; d_gene: NA; abundance: NA; j_gene: TRBJ2-4; CDR3nt: TGTGCCAGCAGTTCTCGCCGGGGCAAAAACATTCAGTACTTC; CDR3aa: CASSSRRGKNIQYF
v_gene: TRBV10-2; d_gene: NA; abundance: NA; j_gene: TRBJ1-6; CDR3nt: TGCGCCAGCAGTGAGTACGGGTCACCCCTCCACTTT; CDR3aa: CASSEYGSPLHF
v_gene: TRBV27; d_gene: NA; abundance: NA; j_gene: TRBJ2-7; CDR3nt: TGTGCCAGCAGGACACTAACCGGGGCATTGGAGGTTGAGCAGTACTTC; CDR3aa: CASRTLTGALEVEQYF
v_gene: TRBV6-5; d_gene: NA; abundance: NA; j_gene: TRBJ1-2; CDR3nt: TGTGCCAGCAGTTACTCGACCAACTATGGCTACACCTTC; CDR3aa: CASSYSTNYGYTF
v_gene: TRBV27; d_gene: NA; abundance: once; j_gene: TRBJ1-2; CDR3nt: TGTGCCAGCAGTCCGGGGCCGTCCTGGGAGGGGGGACATGGCTACACCTTC; CDR3aa: CASSPGPSWEGGHGYTF
v_gene: TRBV5-5; d_gene: NA; abundance: NA; j_gene: TRBJ2-2; CDR3nt: TGTGCCAGCACCCGAGGGGGACAGAACACCGGGGAGCTGTTTTTT; CDR3aa: CASTRGGQNTGELFF
v_gene: TRBV6-5; d_gene: NA; abundance: NA; j_gene: TRBJ1-1; CDR3nt: TGTGCCAGCAGTTACTCGAGGACTCAGAGTGAAGCTTTCTTT; CDR3aa: CASSYSRTQSEAFF
v_gene: TRBV10-2; d_gene: NA; abundance: NA; j_gene: TRBJ2-1; CDR3nt: TGCGCCAGCAGTGTCAGCACTGATTCCTACAATGAGCAGTTCTTC; CDR3aa: CASSVSTDSYNEQFF
v_gene: TRBV21-1; d_gene: NA; abundance: NA; j_gene: TRBJ2-7; CDR3nt: TGTGCCAGCAGCAACACAGGACAGATTCATGTGTACGAGCAGTACTTC; CDR3aa: CASSNTGQIHVYEQYF
v_gene: TRBV19; d_gene: NA; abundance: NA; j_gene: TRBJ1-3; CDR3nt: TGTGCCAGCAGACAGTTAAGCCCTGGAAACACCATATATTTT; CDR3aa: CASRQLSPGNTIYF
v_gene: TRBV5-5; d_gene: NA; abundance: NA; j_gene: TRBJ1-5; CDR3nt: TGTGCCAGCAGCTTTGATTTAAATACAGGGACCCGCAATCAGCCCCAGCATTTT; CDR3aa: CASSFDLNTGTRNQPQHF
v_gene: TRBV7-2; d_gene: NA; abundance: NA; j_gene: TRBJ2-1; CDR3nt: TGTGCCAGCAGCTTAGACCCCGGGGACTACAATGAGCAGTTCTTC; CDR3aa: CASSLDPGDYNEQFF
v_gene: TRBV5-1; d_gene: NA; abundance: NA; j_gene: TRBJ1-6; CDR3nt: TGCGCCAGCAGCTTGGTTTTCTATAATTCACCCCTCCACTTT; CDR3aa: CASSLVFYNSPLHF
v_gene: TRBV10-3; d_gene: TRBD1; abundance: NA; j_gene: TRBJ1-2; CDR3nt: TGTGCCATCAGAGCAACAGGGGCTACCGACGGCTACACCTTC; CDR3aa: CAIRATGATDGYTF
v_gene: TRBV6-5; d_gene: TRBD2; abundance: NA; j_gene: TRBJ2-1; CDR3nt: TGTGCCAGCAGTTTAGCGGGAGGGTACAATGAGCAGTTCTTC; CDR3aa: CASSLAGGYNEQFF
v_gene: TRBV20-1; d_gene: NA; abundance: NA; j_gene: TRBJ2-7; CDR3nt: TGCAGTGCTAGTACGGATTCCACCTTTTACGAGCAGTACTTC; CDR3aa: CSASTDSTFYEQYF
v_gene: TRBV6-1; d_gene: NA; abundance: NA; j_gene: TRBJ2-7; CDR3nt: TGTGCCAGCAGTGAATATAAGGCCTCCTACGAGCAGTACTTC; CDR3aa: CASSEYKASYEQYF
v_gene: TRBV29-1; d_gene: TRBD1; abundance: few; j_gene: TRBJ2-5; CDR3nt: TGCAGCGTTGATCCATTGCAGGGGGTACGAGAGACCCAGTACTTC; CDR3aa: CSVDPLQGVRETQYF
v_gene: TRBV3-1/TRBV3-2; d_gene: TRBD1; abundance: NA; j_gene: TRBJ2-7; CDR3nt: TGTGCCAGCAGCTCCCGGGACAGGGGGCTGGGGGAGCAGTACTTC; CDR3aa: CASSSRDRGLGEQYF
v_gene: TRBV6-2/TRBV6-3; d_gene: NA; abundance: NA; j_gene: TRBJ1-1; CDR3nt: TGTGCCAGCAGTTACGGGGGGTGGAACACTGAAGCTTTCTTT; CDR3aa: CASSYGGWNTEAFF
v_gene: TRBV6-1; d_gene: NA; abundance: once; j_gene: TRBJ2-3; CDR3nt: TGTGCCAGCAGTGATGGAGCAGATACGCAGTATTTT; CDR3aa: CASSDGADTQYF
v_gene: TRBV13; d_gene: NA; abundance: once; j_gene: TRBJ1-2; CDR3nt: TGTGCCAGCAGCTTAGGTGGGGGAACTAACTATGGCTACACCTTC; CDR3aa: CASSLGGGTNYGYTF
v_gene: TRBV29-1; d_gene: NA; abundance: NA; j_gene: TRBJ1-5; CDR3nt: TGCAGCGTTGGCAACCAGGGAGGTCAGCCCCAGCATTTT; CDR3aa: CSVGNQGGQPQHF
v_gene: TRBV18; d_gene: TRBD1; abundance: NA; j_gene: TRBJ2-7; CDR3nt: TGTGCCAGCTCACCGGTGGGACAGGGCTCCTACGAGCAGTACTTC; CDR3aa: CASSPVGQGSYEQYF
v_gene: TRBV28; d_gene: NA; abundance: NA; j_gene: TRBJ1-4; CDR3nt: TGTGCCAGCAGGGATGAAAAACTGTTTTTT; CDR3aa: CASRDEKLFF
v_gene: TRBV27; d_gene: TRBD1; abundance: NA; j_gene: TRBJ1-2; CDR3nt: TGTGCCAGCAGTCTAAAGACAGGGCCCTATGGCTACACCTTC; CDR3aa: CASSLKTGPYGYTF
v_gene: TRBV7-2; d_gene: NA; abundance: NA; j_gene: TRBJ1-1; CDR3nt: TGTGCCAGCAGCTCAACCGTGGGAACTGAAGCTTTCTTT; CDR3aa: CASSSTVGTEAFF
v_gene: TRBV2; d_gene: NA; abundance: NA; j_gene: TRBJ1-2; CDR3nt: TGTGCCAGCACTCCCCAGCTGGCAGGGGAATTAGGCTACACCTTC; CDR3aa: CASTPQLAGELGYTF
v_gene: TRBV3-1/TRBV3-2; d_gene: TRBD1; abundance: once; j_gene: TRBJ1-4; CDR3nt: TGTGCCAGCAGCCGGCCAGGGGGGGGTAATGAAAAACTGTTTTTT; CDR3aa: CASSRPGGGNEKLFF
v_gene: TRBV3-1/TRBV3-2; d_gene: TRBD1; abundance: once; j_gene: TRBJ2-7; CDR3nt: TGTGCCAGCAGCCCGGGACAGGACCGCTACGAGCAGTACTTC; CDR3aa: CASSPGQDRYEQYF
v_gene: TRBV6-5; d_gene: NA; abundance: NA; j_gene: TRBJ2-7; CDR3nt: TGTGCCAGCAGTATTAAGGGGCAAAATTCCTACGAGCAGTACTTC; CDR3aa: CASSIKGQNSYEQYF
v_gene: TRBV3-1/TRBV3-2; d_gene: TRBD2; abundance: NA; j_gene: TRBJ2-1; CDR3nt: TGTGCCAGCAGCCAGGCGGGACTAGCGGGGGTCAATGAGCAGTTCTTC; CDR3aa: CASSQAGLAGVNEQFF
v_gene: TRBV6-5; d_gene: NA; abundance: NA; j_gene: TRBJ1-2; CDR3nt: TGTGCCAGCACAACAGTATTAGATAACTATGGCTACACCTTC; CDR3aa: CASTTVLDNYGYTF
v_gene: TRBV27; d_gene: NA; abundance: NA; j_gene: TRBJ2-7; CDR3nt: TGTGCCAGCAGCCCAGAAGGCTTCCCGAGCTCCTACGAGCAGTACTTC; CDR3aa: CASSPEGFPSSYEQYF
v_gene: TRBV6-5; d_gene: NA; abundance: NA; j_gene: TRBJ1-4; CDR3nt: TGTGCCAGCAGTTCCTCACAGGGCCCAGGCGAAAAACTGTTTTTT; CDR3aa: CASSSSQGPGEKLFF
v_gene: TRBV21-1; d_gene: NA; abundance: NA; j_gene: TRBJ2-7; CDR3nt: TGTGCCAGCAGCAAATCGACCCAGTGCGAGCAGTACTTC; CDR3aa: CASSKSTQCEQYF
v_gene: TRBV9; d_gene: NA; abundance: NA; j_gene: TRBJ2-7; CDR3nt: TGTGCCAGCAGCGTAGGTGTTAGCCAATCGCTCGAGCAGTACTTC; CDR3aa: CASSVGVSQSLEQYF
v_gene: TRBV6-2/TRBV6-3; d_gene: TRBD2; abundance: NA; j_gene: TRBJ2-3; CDR3nt: TGTGCCAGCAGTTTCGGACTAGTCAAAGATACGCAGTATTTT; CDR3aa: CASSFGLVKDTQYF
v_gene: TRBV7-2; d_gene: NA; abundance: NA; j_gene: TRBJ2-3; CDR3nt: TGTGCCAGCAGCTCCCCGGGGTCCCGGCCGTATTTT; CDR3aa: CASSSPGSRPYF
v_gene: TRBV6-6; d_gene: NA; abundance: NA; j_gene: TRBJ1-2; CDR3nt: TGTGCCAGCAGTTACTCTCAAATCTATGGCTACACCTTC; CDR3aa: CASSYSQIYGYTF
v_gene: TRBV10-2; d_gene: NA; abundance: NA; j_gene: TRBJ2-7; CDR3nt: TGCGCCAGCAGTGAGTTTGGGGGAACCTACGAGCAGTACTTC; CDR3aa: CASSEFGGTYEQYF
v_gene: TRBV6-4; d_gene: TRBD1; abundance: NA; j_gene: TRBJ2-1; CDR3nt: TGTGCCAGCAGTGCCGGGACAGGGACCTACAATGAGCAGTTCTTC; CDR3aa: CASSAGTGTYNEQFF
v_gene: TRBV27; d_gene: NA; abundance: NA; j_gene: TRBJ2-6; CDR3nt: TGTGCCAGCAGTTTATCGTTGGGGGAGGCTCAGGTCCTGACTTTC; CDR3aa: CASSLSLGEAQVLTF